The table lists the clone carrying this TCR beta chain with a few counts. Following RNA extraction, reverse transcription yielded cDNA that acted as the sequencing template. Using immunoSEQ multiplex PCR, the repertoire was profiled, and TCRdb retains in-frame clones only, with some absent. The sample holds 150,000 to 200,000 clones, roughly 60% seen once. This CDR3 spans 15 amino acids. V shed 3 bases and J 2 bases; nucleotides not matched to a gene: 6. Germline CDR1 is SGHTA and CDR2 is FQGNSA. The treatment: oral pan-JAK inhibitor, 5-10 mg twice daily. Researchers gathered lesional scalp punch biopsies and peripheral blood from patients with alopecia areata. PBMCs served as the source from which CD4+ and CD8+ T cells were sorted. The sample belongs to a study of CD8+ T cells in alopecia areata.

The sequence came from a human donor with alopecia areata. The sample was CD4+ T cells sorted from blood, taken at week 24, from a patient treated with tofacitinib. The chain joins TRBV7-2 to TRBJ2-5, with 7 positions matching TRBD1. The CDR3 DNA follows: TGTGCCAGCAGCTTTGTCATCAGGGGGCAAGAGACCCAGTACTTC. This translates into CASSFVIRGQETQYF. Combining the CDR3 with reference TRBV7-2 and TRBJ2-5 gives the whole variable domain GAGVSQSPSNKVTEKGKDVELRCDPISGHTALYWYRQSLGQGLEFLIYFQGNSAPDKSGLPSDRFSAERTGGSVSTLTIQRTQQEDSAVYLCASSFVIRGQETQYFGPGTRLLVL.